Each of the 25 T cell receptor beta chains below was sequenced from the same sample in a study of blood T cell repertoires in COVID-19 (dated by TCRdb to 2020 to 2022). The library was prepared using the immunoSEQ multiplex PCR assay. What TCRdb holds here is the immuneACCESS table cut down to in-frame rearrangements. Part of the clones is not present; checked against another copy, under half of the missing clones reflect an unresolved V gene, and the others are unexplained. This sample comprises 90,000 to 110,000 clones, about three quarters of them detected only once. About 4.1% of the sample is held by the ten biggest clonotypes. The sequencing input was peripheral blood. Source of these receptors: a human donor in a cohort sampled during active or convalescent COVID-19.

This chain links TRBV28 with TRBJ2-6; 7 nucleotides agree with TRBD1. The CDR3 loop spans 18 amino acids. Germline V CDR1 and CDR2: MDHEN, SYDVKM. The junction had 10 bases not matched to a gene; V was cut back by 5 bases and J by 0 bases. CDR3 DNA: TGTGCCAGCAGTGCCCCGGGACAGTCTTTCTCTGGGGCCAACGTCCTGACTTTC. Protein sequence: CASSAPGQSFSGANVLTF.

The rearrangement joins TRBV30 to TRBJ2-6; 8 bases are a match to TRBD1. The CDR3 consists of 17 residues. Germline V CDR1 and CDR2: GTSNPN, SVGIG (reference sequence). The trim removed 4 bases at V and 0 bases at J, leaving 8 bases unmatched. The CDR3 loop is CAWIGQGNPSGANVLTF. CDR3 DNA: TGTGCCTGGATAGGACAGGGAAACCCCTCTGGGGCCAACGTCCTGACTTTC.

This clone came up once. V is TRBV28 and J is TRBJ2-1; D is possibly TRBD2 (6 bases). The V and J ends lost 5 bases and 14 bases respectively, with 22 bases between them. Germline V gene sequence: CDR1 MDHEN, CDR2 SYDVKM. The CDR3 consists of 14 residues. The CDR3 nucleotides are TGTGCCAGCAGTCTCCTGGGCGGGGTCGGAATGGAGTTCTTC. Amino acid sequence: CASSLLGGVGMEFF.

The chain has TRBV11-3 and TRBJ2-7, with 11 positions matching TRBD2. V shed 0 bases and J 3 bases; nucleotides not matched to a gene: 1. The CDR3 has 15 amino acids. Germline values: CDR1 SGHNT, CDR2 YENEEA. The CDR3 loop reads CASSLETSGDYEQYF. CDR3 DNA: TGTGCCAGCAGCTTAGAGACTAGCGGGGACTACGAGCAGTACTTC.

The CDR3 nucleotides read TGTGCCAGCAGCTCCTCTGGCGGGGGGGTTTACAATGAGCAGTTCTTC. Translating gives CASSSSGGGVYNEQFF. The chain recombines TRBV9 with TRBJ2-1, with TRBD2 matching over 9 bases. The length of the CDR3 is 16 residues. CDR1 is SGDLS, CDR2 YYNGEE, per germline. V dropped 4 bases and J dropped 4; count of bases not matched to a gene: 9.

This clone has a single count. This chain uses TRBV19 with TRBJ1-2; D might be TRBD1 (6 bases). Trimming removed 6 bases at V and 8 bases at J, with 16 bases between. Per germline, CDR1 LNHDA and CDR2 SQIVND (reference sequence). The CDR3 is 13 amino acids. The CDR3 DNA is TGTGCCAGTAGGGGACGAGGGGGAGACGGCTACACCTTC. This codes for CASRGRGGDGYTF.

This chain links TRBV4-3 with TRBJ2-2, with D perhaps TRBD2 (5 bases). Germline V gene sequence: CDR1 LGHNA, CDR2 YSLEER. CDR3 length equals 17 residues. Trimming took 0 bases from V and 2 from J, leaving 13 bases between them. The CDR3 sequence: CASSQDGTGINTGELFF. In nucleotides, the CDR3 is TGCGCCAGCAGCCAAGATGGTACGGGGATAAACACCGGGGAGCTGTTTTTT.

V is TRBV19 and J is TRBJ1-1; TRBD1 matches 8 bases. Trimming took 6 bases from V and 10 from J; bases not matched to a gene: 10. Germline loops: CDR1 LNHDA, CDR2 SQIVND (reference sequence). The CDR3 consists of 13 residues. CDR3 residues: CASSRTGRERAFF. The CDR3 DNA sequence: TGTGCCAGTAGCCGGACAGGGAGGGAAAGAGCTTTCTTT.

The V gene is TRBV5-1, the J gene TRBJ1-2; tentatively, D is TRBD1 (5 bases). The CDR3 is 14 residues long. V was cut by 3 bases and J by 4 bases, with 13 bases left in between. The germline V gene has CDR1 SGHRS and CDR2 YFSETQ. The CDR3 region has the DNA TGCGCCAGCAGCTCGGGGGATCCTTCCTATGGCTACACCTTC. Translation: CASSSGDPSYGYTF.

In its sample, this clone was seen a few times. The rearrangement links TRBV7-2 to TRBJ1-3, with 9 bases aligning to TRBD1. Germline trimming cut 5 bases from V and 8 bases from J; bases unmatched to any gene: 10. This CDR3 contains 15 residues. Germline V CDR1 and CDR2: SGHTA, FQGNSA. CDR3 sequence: CASSPDPGQGYTIYF. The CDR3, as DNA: TGTGCCAGCAGCCCGGACCCGGGACAGGGTTACACCATATATTTT. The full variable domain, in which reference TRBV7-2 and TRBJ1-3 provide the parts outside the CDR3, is GAGVSQSPSNKVTEKGKDVELRCDPISGHTALYWYRQSLGQGLEFLIYFQGNSAPDKSGLPSDRFSAERTGGSVSTLTIQRTQQEDSAVYLCASSPDPGQGYTIYFGEGSWLTVV.

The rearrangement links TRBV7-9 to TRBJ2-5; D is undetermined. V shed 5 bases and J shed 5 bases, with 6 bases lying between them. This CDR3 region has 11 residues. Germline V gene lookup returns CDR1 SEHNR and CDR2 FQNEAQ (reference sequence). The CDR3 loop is CASSPVETQYF. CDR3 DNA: TGTGCCAGCAGCCCAGTGGAGACCCAGTACTTC.

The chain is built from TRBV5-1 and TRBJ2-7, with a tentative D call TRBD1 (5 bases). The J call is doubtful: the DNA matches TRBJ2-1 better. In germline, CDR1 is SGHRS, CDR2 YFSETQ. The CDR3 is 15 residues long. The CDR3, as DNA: TGCGCCAGCAGCTTGGATGGGGCCATTGGAAATGAGCAGTTCTTC. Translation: CASSLDGAIGNEQFF.

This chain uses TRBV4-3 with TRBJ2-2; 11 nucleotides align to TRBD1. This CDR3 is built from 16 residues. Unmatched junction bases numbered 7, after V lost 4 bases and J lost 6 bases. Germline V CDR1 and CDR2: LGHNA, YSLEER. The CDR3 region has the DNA TGCGCCAGCAGCCTCGGGACAGGGGGTTTATCCGGGGAGCTGTTTTTT. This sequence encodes CASSLGTGGLSGELFF.

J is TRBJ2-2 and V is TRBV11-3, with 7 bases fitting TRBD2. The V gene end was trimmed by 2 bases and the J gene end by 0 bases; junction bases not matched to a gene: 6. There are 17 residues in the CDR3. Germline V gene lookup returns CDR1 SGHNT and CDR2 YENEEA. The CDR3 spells CASSLPEAGANTGELFF. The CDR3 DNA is TGTGCCAGCAGCTTACCAGAGGCGGGGGCGAACACCGGGGAGCTGTTTTTT.

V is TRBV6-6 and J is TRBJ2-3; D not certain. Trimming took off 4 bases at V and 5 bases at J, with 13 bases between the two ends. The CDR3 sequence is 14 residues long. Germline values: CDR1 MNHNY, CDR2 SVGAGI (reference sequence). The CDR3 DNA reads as TGTGCCAGCAGTTCTTCCCCACACAGAGATACGCAGTATTTT. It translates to CASSSSPHRDTQYF.

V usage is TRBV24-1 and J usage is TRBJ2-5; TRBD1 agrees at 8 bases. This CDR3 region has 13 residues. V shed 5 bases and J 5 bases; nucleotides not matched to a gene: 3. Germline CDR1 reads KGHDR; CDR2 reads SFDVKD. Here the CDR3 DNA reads TGTGCCACCAGTGGGACAGGGTCGGAGACCCAGTACTTC. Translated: CATSGTGSETQYF.

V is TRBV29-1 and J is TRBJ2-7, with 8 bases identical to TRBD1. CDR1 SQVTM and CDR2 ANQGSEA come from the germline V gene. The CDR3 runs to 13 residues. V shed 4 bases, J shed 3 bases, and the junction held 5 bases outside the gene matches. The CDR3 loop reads CSVVDRVDYEQYF. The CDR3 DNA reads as TGCAGCGTTGTGGACAGGGTGGACTACGAGCAGTACTTC.

Written as DNA, the CDR3 is TGTGCCACCAGCAGAGATGGGGGGTCCTACGAGCAGTACTTC. This encodes CATSRDGGSYEQYF. This sequence joins TRBV15 and TRBJ2-7, with a tentative D call TRBD2 (6 bases). The CDR3 covers 14 residues. The V gene's germline CDR1 is LNHNV and CDR2 YYDKDF (reference sequence). V lost 0 bases and J 1 base, leaving 7 bases between the germline ends.

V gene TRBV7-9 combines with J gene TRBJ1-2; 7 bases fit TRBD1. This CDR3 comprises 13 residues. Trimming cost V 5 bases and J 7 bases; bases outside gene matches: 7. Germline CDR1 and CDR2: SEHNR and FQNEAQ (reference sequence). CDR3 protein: CASSLGQAVGYTF. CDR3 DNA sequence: TGTGCCAGCAGCCTAGGACAGGCGGTTGGCTACACCTTC. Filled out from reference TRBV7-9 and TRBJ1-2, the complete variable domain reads DTGVSQNPRHKITKRGQNVTFRCDPISEHNRLYWYRQTLGQGPEFLTYFQNEAQLEKSRLLSDRFSAERPKGSFSTLEIQRTEQGDSAMYLCASSLGQAVGYTFGSGTRLTVV.

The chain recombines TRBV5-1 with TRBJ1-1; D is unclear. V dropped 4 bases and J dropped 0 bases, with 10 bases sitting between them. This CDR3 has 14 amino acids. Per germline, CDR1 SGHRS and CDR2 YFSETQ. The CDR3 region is CASSPSSVNTEAFF. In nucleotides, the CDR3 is TGCGCCAGCAGCCCCAGTTCCGTGAACACTGAAGCTTTCTTT.

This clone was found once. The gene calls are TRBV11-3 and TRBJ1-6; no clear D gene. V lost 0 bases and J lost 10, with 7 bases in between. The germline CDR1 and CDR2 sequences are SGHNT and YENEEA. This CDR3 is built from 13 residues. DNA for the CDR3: TGTGCCAGCAGCTTAGATATACAGTCACCCCTCCACTTT. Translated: CASSLDIQSPLHF.

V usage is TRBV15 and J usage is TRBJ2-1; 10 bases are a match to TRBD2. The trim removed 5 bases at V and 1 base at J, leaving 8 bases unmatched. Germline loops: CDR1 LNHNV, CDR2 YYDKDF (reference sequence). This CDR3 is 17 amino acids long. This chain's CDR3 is CATSSSGTSASYNEQFF. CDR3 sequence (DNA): TGTGCCACCAGCTCGAGCGGGACTAGCGCTTCCTACAATGAGCAGTTCTTC.

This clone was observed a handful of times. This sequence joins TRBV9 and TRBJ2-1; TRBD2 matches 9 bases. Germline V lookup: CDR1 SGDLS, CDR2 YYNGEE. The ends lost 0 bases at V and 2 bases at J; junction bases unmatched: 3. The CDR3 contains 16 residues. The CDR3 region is CASSVGASGTYNEQFF. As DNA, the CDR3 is TGTGCCAGCAGCGTAGGGGCTAGCGGGACCTACAATGAGCAGTTCTTC. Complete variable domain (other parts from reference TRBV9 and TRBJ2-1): DSGVTQTPKHLITATGQRVTLRCSPRSGDLSVYWYQQSLDQGLQFLIQYYNGEERAKGNILERFSAQQFPDLHSELNLSSLELGDSALYFCASSVGASGTYNEQFFGPGTRLTVL.

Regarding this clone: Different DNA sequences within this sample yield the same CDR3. CDR3 region: CASSRQGYGYTF. The CDR3 coding sequence is TGTGCCAGCAGCCGACAGGGGTACGGCTACACCTTC. The genes are TRBV6-5 and TRBJ1-2, with 8 bases lining up with TRBD1. Germline assignment: CDR1 MNHEY and CDR2 SVGAGI. With 6 bases clipped from V and 8 bases from J, the junction kept 5 bases outside the gene matches. The CDR3 is 12 residues long.

The CDR3: CASSGEGLYGYTF. CDR3 DNA sequence: TGTGCCAGTAGTGGTGAGGGCCTCTATGGCTACACCTTC. The chain is built from TRBV19 and TRBJ1-2, with unresolved D. The germline V gene encodes CDR1 LNHDA and CDR2 SQIVND (reference sequence). The CDR3 is 13 residues long. V shed 5 bases and J shed 4 bases, with 11 bases lying between them.